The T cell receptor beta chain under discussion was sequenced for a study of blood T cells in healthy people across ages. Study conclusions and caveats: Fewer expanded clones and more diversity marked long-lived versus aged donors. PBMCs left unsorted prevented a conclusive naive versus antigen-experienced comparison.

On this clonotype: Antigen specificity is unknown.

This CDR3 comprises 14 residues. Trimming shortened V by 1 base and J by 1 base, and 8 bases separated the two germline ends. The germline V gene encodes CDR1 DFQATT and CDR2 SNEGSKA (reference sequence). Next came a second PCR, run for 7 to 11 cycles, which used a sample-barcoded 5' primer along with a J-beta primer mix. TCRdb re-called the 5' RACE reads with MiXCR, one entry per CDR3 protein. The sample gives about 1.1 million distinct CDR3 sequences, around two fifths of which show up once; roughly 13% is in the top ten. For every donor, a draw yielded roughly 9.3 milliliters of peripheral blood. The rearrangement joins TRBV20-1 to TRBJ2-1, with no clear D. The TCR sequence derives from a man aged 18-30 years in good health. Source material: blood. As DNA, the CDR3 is TGCAGTGCTAGAGCAACAGAATCCTACAATGAGCAGTTCTTC. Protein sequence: CSARATESYNEQFF.